Below, 8 T cell receptor beta chains from the same sample are listed, as sequenced in a study of shared clonotypes between healthy human individuals. Sequenced by immunoSEQ multiplex PCR; TCRdb stores in-frame clones only, minus some. The repertoire has about 480,000 clones, 75% to 80% of them found once; the top ten carry around an eighth. Sequencing was performed on PBMCs. All receptors come from a woman in her thirties or forties in good health. Some clones in this sample may be carry-over from other donors' samples.

The genes are TRBV2 and TRBJ2-1; TRBD2 matches 9 bases. CDR1 and CDR2 from the germline V gene are SNHLY and FYNNEI. The V and J ends lost 8 bases and 7 bases, in that order; junction bases with no gene match: 6. The CDR3 sequence is 13 residues long. CDR3 residues: CASLAGSPNEQFF. The CDR3 region has the DNA TGTGCCAGCCTAGCGGGATCCCCAAATGAGCAGTTCTTC.

V gene TRBV28 combines with J gene TRBJ2-2, with D possibly TRBD1 on 7 matching bases. Germline CDR1 and CDR2: MDHEN and SYDVKM. This CDR3 is built from 17 residues. V lost 2 bases to trimming and J lost 4 bases, with 17 bases between them. The CDR3 loop is CASSLQQGEAGTGELFF. In DNA, the CDR3 is TGTGCCAGCAGTTTACAGCAGGGGGAGGCTGGCACCGGGGAGCTGTTTTTT.

This clone is a singleton in its sample. V and J are TRBV7-8 and TRBJ2-5; no clear D. The DNA end lines up better with TRBJ2-7; the J call may be wrong. This CDR3 has 11 residues. CDR1 and CDR2 (germline): SGHVS, FQNEAQ. The CDR3 DNA is TGTGCCAGCAGCTTAACGGTCGAGCAGTACTTC. It yields the protein CASSLTVEQYF.

This chain uses TRBV28 with TRBJ2-7, with TRBD1 identical over 8 bases. The V gene's germline CDR1 is MDHEN and CDR2 SYDVKM. The CDR3 spans 16 residues. V was clipped by 5 bases and J by 6 bases; unmatched bases: 15. CDR3 in amino acids: CASSHYRTGRGGEQYF. The CDR3 bases are TGTGCCAGCAGTCACTATAGGACAGGGAGAGGGGGCGAGCAGTACTTC.

The chain links TRBV19 to TRBJ2-4; D could derive from TRBD1 or TRBD2 (5 bases each). The CDR3 spans 14 residues. The V end lost 1 base, the J end lost 6 bases, and 10 bases lay between the germline ends. The germline V gene has CDR1 LNHDA and CDR2 SQIVND (reference sequence). The CDR3 loop reads CASSIAQEANIQYF. CDR3 nucleotides: TGTGCCAGTAGTATAGCACAGGAGGCAAACATTCAGTACTTC. Looking up the rest from reference TRBV19 and TRBJ2-4 gives the full variable domain: DGGITQSPKYLFRKEGQNVTLSCEQNLNHDAMYWYRQDPGQGLRLIYYSQIVNDFQKGDIAEGYSVSREKKESFPLTVTSAQKNPTAFYLCASSIAQEANIQYFGAGTRLSVL.

The rearrangement links TRBV11-3 to TRBJ1-2, with D possibly matching TRBD1 (6 bases). The CDR3 is 12 residues long. The germline CDR1 and CDR2 sequences are SGHNT and YENEEA. The ends were cut back, 7 bases at V and 8 bases at J, with 14 bases in the middle. The CDR3, as DNA: TGTGCCAGCATCGCCGGGGGGCAAGGCTACACCTTC. As protein: CASIAGGQGYTF.

The CDR3 region has the DNA TGTGCCAGCAGTTACTCGTCAGGGAGTAACACTGAAGCTTTCTTT. This codes for CASSYSSGSNTEAFF. V usage is TRBV6-5 and J usage is TRBJ1-1, with D possibly being TRBD1 (5 bases). Germline loops: CDR1 MNHEY, CDR2 SVGAGI. Trimming took 0 bases from V and 2 from J, leaving 10 bases between them. The CDR3 extends over 15 amino acids.

The chain employs TRBV28 and TRBJ2-7; 7 bases map to TRBD1. The CDR3 totals 13 residues. Germline V gene data show CDR1 as MDHEN and CDR2 as SYDVKM. V shed 8 bases and J 1 base; nucleotides not matched to a gene: 5. The CDR3 spells CASRQGNSYEQYF. CDR3 DNA: TGTGCCAGCCGACAGGGAAATTCCTACGAGCAGTACTTC.